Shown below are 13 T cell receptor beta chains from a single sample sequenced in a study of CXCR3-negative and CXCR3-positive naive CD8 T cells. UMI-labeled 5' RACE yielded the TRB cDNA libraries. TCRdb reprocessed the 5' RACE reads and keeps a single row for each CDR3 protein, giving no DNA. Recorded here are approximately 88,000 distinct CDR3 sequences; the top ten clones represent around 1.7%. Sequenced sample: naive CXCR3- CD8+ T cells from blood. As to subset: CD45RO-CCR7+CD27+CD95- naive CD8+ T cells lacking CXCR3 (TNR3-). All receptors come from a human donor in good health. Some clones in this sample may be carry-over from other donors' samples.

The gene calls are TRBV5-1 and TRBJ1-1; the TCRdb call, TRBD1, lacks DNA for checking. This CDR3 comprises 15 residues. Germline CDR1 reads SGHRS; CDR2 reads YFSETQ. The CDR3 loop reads CASSQPTTGDTEAFF.

The CDR3 here is CSVDLTGDEQFF. The chain combines TRBV29-1 with TRBJ2-1; as DNA is missing, the TRBD1 call by TCRdb cannot be tested. The CDR3 consists of 12 residues. CDR1 is SQVTM, CDR2 ANQGSEA, per germline.

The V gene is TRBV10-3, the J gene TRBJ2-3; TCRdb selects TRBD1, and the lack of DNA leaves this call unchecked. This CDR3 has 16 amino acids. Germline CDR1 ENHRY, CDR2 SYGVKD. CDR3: CAIRSTASVFTDTQYF.

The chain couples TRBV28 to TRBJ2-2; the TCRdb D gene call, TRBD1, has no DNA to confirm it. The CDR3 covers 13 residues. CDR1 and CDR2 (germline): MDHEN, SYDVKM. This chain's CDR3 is CASSPLVTGELFF.

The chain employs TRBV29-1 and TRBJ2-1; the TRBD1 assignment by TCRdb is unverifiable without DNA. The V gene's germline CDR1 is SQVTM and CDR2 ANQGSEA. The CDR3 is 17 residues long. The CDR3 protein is CSVEGGTRRVWANEQFF.

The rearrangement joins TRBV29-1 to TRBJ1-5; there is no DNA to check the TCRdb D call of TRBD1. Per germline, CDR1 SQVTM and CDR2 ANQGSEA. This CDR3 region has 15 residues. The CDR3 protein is CSVVLGQGAVQPQHF.

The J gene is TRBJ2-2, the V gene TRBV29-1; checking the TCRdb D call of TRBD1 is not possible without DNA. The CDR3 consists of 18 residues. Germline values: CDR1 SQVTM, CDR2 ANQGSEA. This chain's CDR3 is CSVEDLQSGGANTGELFF.

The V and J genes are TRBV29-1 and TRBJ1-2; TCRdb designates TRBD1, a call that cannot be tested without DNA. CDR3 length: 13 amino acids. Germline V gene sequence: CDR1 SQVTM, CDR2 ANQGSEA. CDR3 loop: CSALLTGTYGYTF. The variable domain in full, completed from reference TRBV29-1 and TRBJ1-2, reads SAVISQKPSRDICQRGTSLTIQCQVDSQVTMMFWYRQQPGQSLTLIATANQGSEATYESGFVIDKFPISRPNLTFSTLTVSNMSPEDSSIYLCSALLTGTYGYTFGSGTRLTVV.

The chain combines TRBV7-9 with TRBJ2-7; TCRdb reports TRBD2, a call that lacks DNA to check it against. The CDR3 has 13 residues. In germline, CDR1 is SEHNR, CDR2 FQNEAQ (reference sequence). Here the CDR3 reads CASSGDSVNEQYF.

CDR3 in amino acids: CAWMEGAHEQYF. The V gene is TRBV30, the J gene TRBJ2-7. The CDR3 is 12 amino acids. Germline lookup yields CDR1 GTSNPN and CDR2 SVGIG (reference sequence). Based on the CDR3 plus reference TRBV30 and TRBJ2-7, the full variable domain is SQTIHQWPATLVQPVGSPLSLECTVEGTSNPNLYWYRQAAGRGLQLLFYSVGIGQISSEVPQNLSASRPQDRQFILSSKKLLLSDSGFYLCAWMEGAHEQYFGPGTRLTVT.

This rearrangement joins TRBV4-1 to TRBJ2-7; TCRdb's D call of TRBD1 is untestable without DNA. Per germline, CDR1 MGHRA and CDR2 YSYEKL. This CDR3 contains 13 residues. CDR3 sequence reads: CASSQERGDEQYF.

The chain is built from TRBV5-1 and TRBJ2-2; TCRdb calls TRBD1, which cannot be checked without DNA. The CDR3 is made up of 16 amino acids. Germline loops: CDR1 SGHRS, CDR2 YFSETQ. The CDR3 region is CASSAHTGSSTGELFF.

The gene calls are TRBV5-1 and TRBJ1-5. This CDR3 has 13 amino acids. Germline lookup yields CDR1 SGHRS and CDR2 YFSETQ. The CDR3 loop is CASSRDGNQPQHF.